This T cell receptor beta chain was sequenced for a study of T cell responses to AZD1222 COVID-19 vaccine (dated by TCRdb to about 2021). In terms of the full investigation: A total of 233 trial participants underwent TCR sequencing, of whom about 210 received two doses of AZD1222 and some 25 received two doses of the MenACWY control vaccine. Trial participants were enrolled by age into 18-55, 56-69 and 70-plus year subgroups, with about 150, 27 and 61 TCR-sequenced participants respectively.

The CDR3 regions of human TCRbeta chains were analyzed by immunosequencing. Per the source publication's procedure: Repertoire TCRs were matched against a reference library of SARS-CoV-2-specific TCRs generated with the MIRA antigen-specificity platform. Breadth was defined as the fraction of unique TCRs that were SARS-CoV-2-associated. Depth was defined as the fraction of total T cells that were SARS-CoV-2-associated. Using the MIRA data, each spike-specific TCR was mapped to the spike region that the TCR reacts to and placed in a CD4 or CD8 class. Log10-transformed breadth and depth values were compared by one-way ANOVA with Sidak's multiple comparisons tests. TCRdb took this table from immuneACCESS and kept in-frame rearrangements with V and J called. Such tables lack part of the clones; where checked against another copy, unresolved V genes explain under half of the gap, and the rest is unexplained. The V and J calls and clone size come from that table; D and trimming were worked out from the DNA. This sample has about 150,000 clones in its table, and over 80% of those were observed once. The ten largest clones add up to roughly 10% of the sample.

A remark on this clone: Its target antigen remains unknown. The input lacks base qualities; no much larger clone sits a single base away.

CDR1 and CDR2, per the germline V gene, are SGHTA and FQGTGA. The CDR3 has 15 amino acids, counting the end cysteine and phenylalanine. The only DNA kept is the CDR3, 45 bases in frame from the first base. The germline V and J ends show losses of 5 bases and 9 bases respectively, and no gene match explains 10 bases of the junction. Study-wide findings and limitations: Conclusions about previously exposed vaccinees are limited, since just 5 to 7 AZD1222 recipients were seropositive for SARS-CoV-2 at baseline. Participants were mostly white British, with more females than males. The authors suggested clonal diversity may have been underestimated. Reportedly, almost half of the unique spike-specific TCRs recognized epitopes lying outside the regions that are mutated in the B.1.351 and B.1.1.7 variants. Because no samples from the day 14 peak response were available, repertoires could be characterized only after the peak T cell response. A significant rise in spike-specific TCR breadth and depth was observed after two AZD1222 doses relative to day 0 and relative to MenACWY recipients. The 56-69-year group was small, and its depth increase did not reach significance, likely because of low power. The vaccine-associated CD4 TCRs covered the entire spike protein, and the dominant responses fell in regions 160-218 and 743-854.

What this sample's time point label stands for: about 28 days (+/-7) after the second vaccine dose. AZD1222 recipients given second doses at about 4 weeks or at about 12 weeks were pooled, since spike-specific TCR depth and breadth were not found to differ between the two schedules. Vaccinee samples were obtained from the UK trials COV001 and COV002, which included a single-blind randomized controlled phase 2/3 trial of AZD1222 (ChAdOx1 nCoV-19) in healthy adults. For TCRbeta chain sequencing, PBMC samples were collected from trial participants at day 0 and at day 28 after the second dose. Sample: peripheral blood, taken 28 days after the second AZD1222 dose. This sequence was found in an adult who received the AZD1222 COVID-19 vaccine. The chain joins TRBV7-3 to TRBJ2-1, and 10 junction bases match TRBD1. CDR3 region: CASSRSGTGVREQFF. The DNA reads TGTGCCAGCAGCCGCTCCGGGACAGGGGTCCGTGAGCAGTTCTTC.